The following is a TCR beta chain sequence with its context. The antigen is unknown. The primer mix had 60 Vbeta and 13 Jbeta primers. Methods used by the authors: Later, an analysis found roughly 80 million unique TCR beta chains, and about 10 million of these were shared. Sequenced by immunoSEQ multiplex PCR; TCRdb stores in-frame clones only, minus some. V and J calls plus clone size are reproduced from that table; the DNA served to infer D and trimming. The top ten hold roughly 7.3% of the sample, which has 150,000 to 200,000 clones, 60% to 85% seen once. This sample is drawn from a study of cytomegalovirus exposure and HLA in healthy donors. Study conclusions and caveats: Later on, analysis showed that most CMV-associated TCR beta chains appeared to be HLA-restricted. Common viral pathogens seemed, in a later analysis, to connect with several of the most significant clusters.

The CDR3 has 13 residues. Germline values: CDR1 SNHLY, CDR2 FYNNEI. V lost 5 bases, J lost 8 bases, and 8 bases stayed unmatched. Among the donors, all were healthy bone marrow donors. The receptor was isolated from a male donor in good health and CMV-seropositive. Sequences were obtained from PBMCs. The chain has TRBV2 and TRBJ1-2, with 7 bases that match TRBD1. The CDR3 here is CASSYGTVEGYTF. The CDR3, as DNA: TGTGCCAGCAGTTATGGGACAGTGGAGGGCTACACCTTC.